This T cell receptor beta chain was identified in a study of metastatic and nonmetastatic thyroid tumors. At the level of the study: The authors compared repertoires across blood and tumor or nodule tissue from malignant and benign thyroid patients.

Each patient came to thyroid surgery without any prior treatment (of any kind). The CDR3 extends over 14 amino acids. Germline values: CDR1 SNHLY, CDR2 FYNNEI. Losses at the gene ends were 8 bases for V and 8 bases for J; bases not matched to a gene: 10. The study, taken as a whole, reports: As reported, TCR beta diversity in blood and tumor was significantly higher in malignant thyroid tumors than in benign nodules.

TCRdb re-called clones via MiXCR from the PCR reads. This table has 35,000 to 50,000 clones, roughly a sixth appearing once. This clone was recorded a few times. As yet, its antigen is unknown. Possible read error: a much larger clone is one base away. The chain employs TRBV2 and TRBJ2-1; 9 bases fit TRBD1. Material: tumor tissue. The clonotype was recovered from a female donor with papillary thyroid cancer or a benign thyroid nodule (not recorded which). Some clones in this sample may be carry-over from other donors' samples. Here the CDR3 DNA reads TGTGCCAGCGGAAACAGGGGGCTCATGGATGAGCAGTTCTTC. This translates into CASGNRGLMDEQFF.